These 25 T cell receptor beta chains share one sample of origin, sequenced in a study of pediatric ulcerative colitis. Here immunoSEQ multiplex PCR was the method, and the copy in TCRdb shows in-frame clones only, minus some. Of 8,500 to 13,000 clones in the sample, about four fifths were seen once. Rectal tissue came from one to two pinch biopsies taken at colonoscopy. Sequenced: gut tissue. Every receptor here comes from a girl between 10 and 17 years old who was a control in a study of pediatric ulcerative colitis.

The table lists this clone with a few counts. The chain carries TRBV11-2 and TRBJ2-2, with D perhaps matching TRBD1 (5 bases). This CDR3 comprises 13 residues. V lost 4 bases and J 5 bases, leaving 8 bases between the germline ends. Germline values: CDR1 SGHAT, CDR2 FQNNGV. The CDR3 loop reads CASSSQGTGELFF. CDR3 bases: TGTGCCAGCAGCTCCCAGGGTACCGGGGAGCTGTTTTTT.

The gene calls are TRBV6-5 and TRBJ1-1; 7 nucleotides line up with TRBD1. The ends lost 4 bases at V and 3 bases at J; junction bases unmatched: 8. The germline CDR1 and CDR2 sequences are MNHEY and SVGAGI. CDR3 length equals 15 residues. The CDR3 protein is CASSSSRQGHTEAFF. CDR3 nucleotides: TGTGCCAGCAGTTCTTCTAGACAGGGCCACACTGAAGCTTTCTTT.

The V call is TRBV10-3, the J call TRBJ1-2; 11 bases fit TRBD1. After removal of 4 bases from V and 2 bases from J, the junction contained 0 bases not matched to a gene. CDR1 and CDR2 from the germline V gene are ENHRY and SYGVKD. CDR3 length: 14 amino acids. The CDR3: CAISGTGGNYGYTF. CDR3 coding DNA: TGTGCCATCAGTGGGACAGGGGGCAACTATGGCTACACCTTC.

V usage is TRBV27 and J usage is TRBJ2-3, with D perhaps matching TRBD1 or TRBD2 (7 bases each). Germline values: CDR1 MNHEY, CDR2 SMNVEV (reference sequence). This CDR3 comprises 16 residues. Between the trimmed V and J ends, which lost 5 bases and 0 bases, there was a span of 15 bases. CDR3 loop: CASSTRQGGSTDTQYF. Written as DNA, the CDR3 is TGTGCCAGCAGTACCAGACAGGGAGGGAGCACAGATACGCAGTATTTT.

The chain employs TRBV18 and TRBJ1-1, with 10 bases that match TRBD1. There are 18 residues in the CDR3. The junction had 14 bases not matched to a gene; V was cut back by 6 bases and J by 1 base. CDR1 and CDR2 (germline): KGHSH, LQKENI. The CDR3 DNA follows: TGTGCCAGCTCGCACCGCCCAGGAGACAGGGGGCGGAACACTGAAGCTTTCTTT. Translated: CASSHRPGDRGRNTEAFF.

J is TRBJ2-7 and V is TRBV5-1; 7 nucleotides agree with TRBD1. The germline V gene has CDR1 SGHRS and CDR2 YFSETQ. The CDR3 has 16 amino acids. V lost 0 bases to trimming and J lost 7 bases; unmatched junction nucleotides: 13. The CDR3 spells CASSLGPGTALWEQYF. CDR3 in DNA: TGCGCCAGCAGCTTGGGTCCGGGGACAGCTTTATGGGAGCAGTACTTC.

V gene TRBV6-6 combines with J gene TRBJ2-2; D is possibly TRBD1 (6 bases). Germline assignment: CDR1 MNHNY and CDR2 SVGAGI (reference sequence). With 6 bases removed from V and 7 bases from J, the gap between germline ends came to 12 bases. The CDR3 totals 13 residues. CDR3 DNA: TGTGCCAGCAGCTACACACAGGGCGGGGAGCTGTTTTTT. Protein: CASSYTQGGELFF.

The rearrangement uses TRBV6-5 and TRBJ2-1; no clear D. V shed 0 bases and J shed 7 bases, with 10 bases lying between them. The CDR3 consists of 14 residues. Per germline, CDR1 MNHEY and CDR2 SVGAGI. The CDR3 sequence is CASSYSSQANEQFF. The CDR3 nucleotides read TGTGCCAGCAGTTACTCGAGCCAGGCAAATGAGCAGTTCTTC.

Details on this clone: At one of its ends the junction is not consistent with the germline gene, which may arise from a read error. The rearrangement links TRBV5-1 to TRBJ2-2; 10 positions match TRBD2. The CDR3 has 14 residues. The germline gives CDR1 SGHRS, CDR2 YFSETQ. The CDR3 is CASTGLAATGELFF. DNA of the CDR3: TGCGCTAGCACAGGACTAGCGGCAACCGGGGAGCTGTTTTTT.

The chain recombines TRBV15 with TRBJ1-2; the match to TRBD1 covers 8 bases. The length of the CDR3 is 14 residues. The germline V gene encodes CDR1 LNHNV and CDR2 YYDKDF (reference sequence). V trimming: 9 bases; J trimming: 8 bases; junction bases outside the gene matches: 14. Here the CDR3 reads CATKQGASVSGYTF. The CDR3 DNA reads TGTGCCACTAAGCAGGGGGCATCGGTAAGCGGCTACACCTTC. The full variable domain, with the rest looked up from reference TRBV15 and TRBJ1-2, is DAMVIQNPRYQVTQFGKPVTLSCSQTLNHNVMYWYQQKSSQAPKLLFHYYDKDFNNEADTPDNFQSRRPNTSFCFLDIRSPGLGDTAMYLCATKQGASVSGYTFGSGTRLTVV.

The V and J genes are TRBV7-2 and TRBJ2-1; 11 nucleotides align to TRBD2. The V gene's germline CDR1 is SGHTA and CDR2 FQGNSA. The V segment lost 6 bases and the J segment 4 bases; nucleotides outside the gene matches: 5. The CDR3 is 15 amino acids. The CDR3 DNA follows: TGTGCCAGCAGTTTTGGGACTAGCGGTTACAATGAGCAGTTCTTC. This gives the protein CASSFGTSGYNEQFF.

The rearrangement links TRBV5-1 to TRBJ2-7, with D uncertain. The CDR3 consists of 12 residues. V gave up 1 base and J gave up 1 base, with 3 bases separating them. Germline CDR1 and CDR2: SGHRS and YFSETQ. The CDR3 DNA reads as TGCGCCAGCAGCTTGAATTCCTACGAGCAGTACTTC. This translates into CASSLNSYEQYF. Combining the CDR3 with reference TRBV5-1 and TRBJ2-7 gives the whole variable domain KAGVTQTPRYLIKTRGQQVTLSCSPISGHRSVSWYQQTPGQGLQFLFEYFSETQRNKGNFPGRFSGRQFSNSRSEMNVSTLELGDSALYLCASSLNSYEQYFGPGTRLTVT.

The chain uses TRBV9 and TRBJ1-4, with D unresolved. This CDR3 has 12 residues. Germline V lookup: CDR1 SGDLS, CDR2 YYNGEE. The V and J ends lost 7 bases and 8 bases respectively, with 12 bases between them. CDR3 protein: CASGTGPEKLFF. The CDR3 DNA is TGTGCCAGCGGCACGGGTCCGGAAAAACTGTTTTTT.

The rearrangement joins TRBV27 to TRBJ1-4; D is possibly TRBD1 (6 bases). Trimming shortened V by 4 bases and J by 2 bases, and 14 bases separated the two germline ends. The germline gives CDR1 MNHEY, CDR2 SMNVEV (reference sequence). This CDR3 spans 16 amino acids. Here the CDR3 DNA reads TGTGCCAGCAGTTCCCACTCAGGGGAGACTAATGAAAAACTGTTTTTT. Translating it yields CASSSHSGETNEKLFF.

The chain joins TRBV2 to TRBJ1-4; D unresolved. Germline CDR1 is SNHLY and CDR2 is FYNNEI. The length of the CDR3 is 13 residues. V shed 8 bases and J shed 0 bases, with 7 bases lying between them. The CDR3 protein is CASWEATNEKLFF. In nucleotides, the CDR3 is TGTGCCAGCTGGGAAGCAACTAATGAAAAACTGTTTTTT.

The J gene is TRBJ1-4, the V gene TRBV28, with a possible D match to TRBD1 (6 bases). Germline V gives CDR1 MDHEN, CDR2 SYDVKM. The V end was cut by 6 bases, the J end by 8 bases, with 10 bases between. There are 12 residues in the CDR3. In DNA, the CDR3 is TGTGCCAGCAGGGAAGACAGGGAAAAACTGTTTTTT. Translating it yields CASREDREKLFF.

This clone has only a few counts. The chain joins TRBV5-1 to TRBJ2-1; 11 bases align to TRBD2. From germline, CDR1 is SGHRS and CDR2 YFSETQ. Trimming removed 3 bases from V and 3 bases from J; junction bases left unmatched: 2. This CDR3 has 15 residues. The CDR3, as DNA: TGCGCCAGCAGCTCTCTAGCGGGAGGCTACAATGAGCAGTTCTTC. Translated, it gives CASSSLAGGYNEQFF.

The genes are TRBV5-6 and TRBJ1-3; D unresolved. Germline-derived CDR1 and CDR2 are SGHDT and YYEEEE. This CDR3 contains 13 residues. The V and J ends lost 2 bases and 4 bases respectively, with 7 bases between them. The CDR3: CASSFLRGNTIYF. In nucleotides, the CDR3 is TGTGCCAGCAGCTTTCTACGAGGAAACACCATATATTTT.

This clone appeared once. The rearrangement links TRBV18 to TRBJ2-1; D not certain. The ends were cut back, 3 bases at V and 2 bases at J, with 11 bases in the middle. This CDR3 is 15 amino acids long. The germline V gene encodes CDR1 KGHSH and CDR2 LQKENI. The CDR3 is CASSPESRTYNEQFF. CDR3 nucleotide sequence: TGTGCCAGCTCACCGGAAAGCAGAACCTACAATGAGCAGTTCTTC.

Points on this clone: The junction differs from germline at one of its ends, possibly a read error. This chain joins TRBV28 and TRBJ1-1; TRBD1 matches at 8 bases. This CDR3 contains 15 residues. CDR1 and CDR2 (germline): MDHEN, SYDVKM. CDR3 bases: TGTGCCAGCAGTTTAACGGTAGCACGCAGGGGGCCACCTTTGTTT. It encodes CASSLTVARRGPPLF.

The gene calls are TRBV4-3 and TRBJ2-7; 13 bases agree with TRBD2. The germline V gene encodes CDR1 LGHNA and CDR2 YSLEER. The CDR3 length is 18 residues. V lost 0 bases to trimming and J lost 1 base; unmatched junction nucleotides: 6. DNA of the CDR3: TGCGCCAGCAGCCAAGATAGGACTAGCGGGAGTTTATCCTACGAGCAGTACTTC. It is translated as CASSQDRTSGSLSYEQYF.

The CDR3 here is CAISEGVPEQYF. In DNA, the CDR3 is TGTGCCATCAGTGAAGGGGTTCCCGAGCAGTACTTC. V and J are TRBV10-3 and TRBJ2-7, with D tentatively TRBD1 (5 bases). The CDR3 length is 12 residues. The germline V gene has CDR1 ENHRY and CDR2 SYGVKD. The germline V and J ends were trimmed by 3 bases and 6 bases, with 9 bases remaining between them.

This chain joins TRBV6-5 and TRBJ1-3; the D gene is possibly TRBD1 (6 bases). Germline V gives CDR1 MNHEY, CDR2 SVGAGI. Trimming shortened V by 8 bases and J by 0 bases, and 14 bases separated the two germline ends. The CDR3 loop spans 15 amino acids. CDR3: CASCRGQSSGNTIYF. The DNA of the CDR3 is TGTGCCAGCTGCAGAGGACAGAGCTCTGGAAACACCATATATTTT.

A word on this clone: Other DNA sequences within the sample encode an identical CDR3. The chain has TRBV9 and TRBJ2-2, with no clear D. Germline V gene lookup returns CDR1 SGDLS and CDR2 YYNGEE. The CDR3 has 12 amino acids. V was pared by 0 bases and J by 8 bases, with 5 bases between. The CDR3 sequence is CASSVAGGELFF. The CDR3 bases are TGTGCCAGCAGCGTAGCAGGTGGGGAGCTGTTTTTT. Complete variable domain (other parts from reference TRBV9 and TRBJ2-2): DSGVTQTPKHLITATGQRVTLRCSPRSGDLSVYWYQQSLDQGLQFLIQYYNGEERAKGNILERFSAQQFPDLHSELNLSSLELGDSALYFCASSVAGGELFFGEGSRLTVL.

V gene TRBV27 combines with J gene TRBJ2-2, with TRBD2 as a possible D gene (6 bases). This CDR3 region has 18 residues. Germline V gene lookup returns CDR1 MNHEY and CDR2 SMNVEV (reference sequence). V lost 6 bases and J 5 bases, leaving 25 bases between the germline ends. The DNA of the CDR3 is TGTGCCAGCAGCCCCCTCGGAGGAGGGACCCTGCCAACCGGGGAGCTGTTTTTT. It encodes CASSPLGGGTLPTGELFF.